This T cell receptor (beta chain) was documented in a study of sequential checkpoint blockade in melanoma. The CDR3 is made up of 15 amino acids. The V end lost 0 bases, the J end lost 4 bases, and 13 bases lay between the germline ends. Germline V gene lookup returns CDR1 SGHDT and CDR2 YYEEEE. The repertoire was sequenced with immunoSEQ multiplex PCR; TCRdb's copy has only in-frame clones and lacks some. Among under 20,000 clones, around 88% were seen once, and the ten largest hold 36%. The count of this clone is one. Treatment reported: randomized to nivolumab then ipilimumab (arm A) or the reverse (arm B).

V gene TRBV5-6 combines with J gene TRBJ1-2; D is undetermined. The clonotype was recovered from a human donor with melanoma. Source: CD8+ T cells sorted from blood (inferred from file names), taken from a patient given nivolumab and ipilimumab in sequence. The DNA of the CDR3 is TGTGCCAGCAGCTTGGAGGCTAGCAGGAGCTATGGCTACACCTTC. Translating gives CASSLEASRSYGYTF.